The 28 T cell receptor beta chains given below trace back to one sample, sequenced in a study of T-cell reconstitution after alpha-beta-depleted transplantation in children. Researchers prepared the TCRbeta library using unique molecular identifiers, the study reports. TCRdb re-called the PCR reads through MiXCR, storing one row per CDR3 protein. The data hold over 550,000 distinct CDR3 sequences, with roughly 10% observed a single time. The input for sequencing was PBMCs from the stem cell graft donor, taken from the stem cell graft. The receptors here all came from a human donor who donated a stem cell graft to a child with acute myeloid leukemia.

This clonotype was counted only a few times. The CDR3 loop reads CASNTDRPGLYIQYF. The CDR3, as DNA: TGTGCCAGCAACACGGACAGGCCTGGACTGTACATTCAGTACTTC. The rearrangement uses TRBV6-4 and TRBJ2-4; TRBD1 matches 7 bases. This CDR3 region has 15 residues. Germline CDR1 reads MRHNA; CDR2 reads SNTAGT. The J segment lost 8 bases and the V segment lost 7 bases, leaving 14 bases of the junction unmatched.

In this sample, this clonotype turned up a few times. This rearrangement joins TRBV6-6 to TRBJ2-3, with a possible D match to TRBD2 (5 bases). Trimming cost V 6 bases and J 9 bases, with 13 bases left between them. This CDR3 contains 12 residues. The germline CDR1 and CDR2 sequences are MNHNY and SVGAGI (reference sequence). This CDR3 reads CASSDRGSTQYF. The CDR3, as DNA: TGTGCCAGCAGCGACCGGGGTAGCACGCAGTATTTT.

This clonotype was recorded many times. The V gene is TRBV28, the J gene TRBJ2-3; TRBD2 matches 9 bases. CDR1 is MDHEN, CDR2 SYDVKM, per germline. V trimming: 6 bases; J trimming: 0 bases; junction bases outside the gene matches: 4. The CDR3 is made up of 15 amino acids. CDR3 bases: TGTGCCAGCAGCGATAGCGGGAGAAGCACAGATACGCAGTATTTT. It specifies CASSDSGRSTDTQYF.

As concerns this clonotype: This may arise from a read error, as a much more abundant clone is one base away. V and J are TRBV20-1 and TRBJ1-4; 7 bases are shared with TRBD1. From germline, CDR1 is DFQATT and CDR2 SNEGSKA (reference sequence). This CDR3 has 14 residues. CDR3 protein: CCARFQGVNEKLFF. Here the CDR3 DNA reads TGCTGTGCTAGATTCCAGGGGGTTAATGAAAAACTGTTTTTT.

Only a few counts were recorded for this clonotype. The V gene is TRBV20-1, the J gene TRBJ2-1; D call uncertain. Looked up from germline, CDR1 is DFQATT and CDR2 is SNEGSKA (reference sequence). V was shortened by 3 bases and J by 0 bases, with 12 bases between the two germline ends. The CDR3 totals 15 residues. CDR3 bases: TGCAGTGCTAGGGGATTGACCTACTCCTACAATGAGCAGTTCTTC. Residues: CSARGLTYSYNEQFF.

This clonotype was counted ten times or more. The gene calls are TRBV6-2 or TRBV6-3 and TRBJ2-1; D may be TRBD1 (5 bases). The CDR3 is made up of 15 amino acids. Trimming took off 3 bases at V and 4 bases at J, with 13 bases between the two ends. The germline CDR1 and CDR2 sequences are MNHEY and SVGEGT. CDR3 residues: CASSYGAPEYNEQFF. The CDR3 region has the DNA TGTGCCAGCAGTTATGGGGCACCAGAATACAATGAGCAGTTCTTC.

The chain carries TRBV9 and TRBJ2-3; possible D gene TRBD1, 6 bases. The CDR3 covers 16 residues. V lost 4 bases and J lost 5, with 20 bases in between. Germline V CDR1 and CDR2: SGDLS, YYNGEE. Here the CDR3 DNA reads TGTGCCAGCAGCCCCCCTGGGGGCCCTAAGGGAGATACGCAGTATTTT. This translates into CASSPPGGPKGDTQYF.

This clonotype was seen at least ten times. J is TRBJ2-2 and V is TRBV6-5; D is possibly TRBD2 (5 bases). The CDR3 spans 14 residues. Germline V gene sequence: CDR1 MNHEY, CDR2 SVGAGI. V gave up 0 bases and J gave up 7 bases, with 9 bases separating them. CDR3 amino acids: CASSYSMGSGELFF. The CDR3 region has the DNA TGTGCCAGCAGTTACTCCATGGGGAGCGGGGAGCTGTTTTTT.

The table lists this clonotype with a few counts. The rearrangement joins TRBV29-1 to TRBJ2-3, with TRBD2 matching over 7 bases. The CDR3 is made up of 13 amino acids. Germline assignment: CDR1 SQVTM and CDR2 ANQGSEA. J gave up 2 bases and V 7 bases, and 6 bases lay outside the gene matches. The DNA for the CDR3 is TGCAGCGGGGACTATCAGAACACAGATACGCAGTATTTT. This codes for CSGDYQNTDTQYF.

This clonotype was seen a few times. The V gene is TRBV7-2, the J gene TRBJ1-5; 7 nucleotides match TRBD1. The CDR3 length is 15 residues. V gave up 4 bases and J gave up 6 bases; unmatched junction bases: 9. Germline loops: CDR1 SGHTA, CDR2 FQGNSA. This chain's CDR3 is CASSSGGGSAQPQHF. CDR3 coding DNA: TGTGCCAGCAGCTCAGGAGGGGGCTCGGCTCAGCCCCAGCATTTT.

This clonotype was picked up many times. The rearrangement links TRBV12-3 or TRBV12-4 to TRBJ2-5, with D hard to call. The CDR3 extends over 11 amino acids. With 3 bases removed from V and 7 bases from J, the gap between germline ends came to 6 bases. CDR3 protein: CASSFLGTQYF. In DNA form, the CDR3 reads TGTGCCAGCAGTTTTCTTGGGACCCAGTACTTC.

CDR3 coding DNA: TGTGCCAGCAGCCTACGACTAGCGGGAGGGACCGGGGAGCTGTTTTTT. Protein: CASSLRLAGGTGELFF. J is TRBJ2-2 and V is TRBV7-9, with 14 bases lining up with TRBD2. Germline CDR1 reads SEHNR; CDR2 reads FQNEAQ (reference sequence). The CDR3 consists of 16 residues. V was pared by 5 bases and J by 5 bases, with 4 bases of the junction left unmatched.

This chain uses TRBV12-3 or TRBV12-4 with TRBJ2-7; no reliable D call. The CDR3 sequence is 11 residues long. V was trimmed by 5 bases and J by 5 bases, leaving 7 bases between them. Here the CDR3 DNA reads TGTGCCAGCAGTCAATGGAACGAGCAGTACTTC. Amino acids: CASSQWNEQYF.

This clonotype was detected only a few times. The CDR3 protein is CASTRTSGTLYNEQFF. Here the CDR3 DNA reads TGTGCCAGTACTCGGACTAGCGGGACTCTCTACAATGAGCAGTTCTTC. The chain couples TRBV19 to TRBJ2-1; 12 bases fit TRBD2. This CDR3 has 16 residues. Germline CDR1 and CDR2: LNHDA and SQIVND (reference sequence). Trimming cost V 7 bases and J 3 bases; bases outside gene matches: 7.

This clonotype was recorded many times. CDR3 nucleotide sequence: TGCAGTGCTAGAGAACTAGCGGCCACAGATACGCAGTATTTT. The encoded protein is CSARELAATDTQYF. The gene calls are TRBV20-1 and TRBJ2-3, with 8 bases lining up with TRBD2. This CDR3 is built from 14 residues. Germline values: CDR1 DFQATT, CDR2 SNEGSKA (reference sequence). The V segment lost 0 bases and the J segment 2 bases; nucleotides outside the gene matches: 1.

The chain employs TRBV24-1 and TRBJ2-3, with 8 bases matching TRBD2. This CDR3 contains 15 residues. J gave up 11 bases and V 3 bases, and 12 bases lay outside the gene matches. Germline V gene data show CDR1 as KGHDR and CDR2 as SFDVKD. DNA for the CDR3: TGTGCCACCAGTGATCAAGGACGGGAGGGCCGAGAGCAGTATTTT. Amino acid sequence: CATSDQGREGREQYF.

This rearrangement joins TRBV5-1 to TRBJ2-7, with a possible D match to TRBD2 (6 bases). CDR1 is SGHRS, CDR2 YFSETQ, per germline. The V end was cut by 4 bases, the J end by 3 bases, with 20 bases between. The CDR3 is made up of 16 amino acids. The CDR3 coding sequence is TGCGCCAGCAGCACCGGGACTTCTTTGTCCAACTACGAGCAGTACTTC. It is translated as CASSTGTSLSNYEQYF.

V gene TRBV12-3 or TRBV12-4 combines with J gene TRBJ2-7, with D unresolved. V was cut by 0 bases and J by 10 bases, with 13 bases left in between. CDR3 length: 13 amino acids. Written as DNA, the CDR3 is TGTGCCAGCAGTTTAGCTTTGGCCACAGCACAGTACTTC. The encoded protein is CASSLALATAQYF.

This clonotype was detected many times. This CDR3 is CASSRGNYYGYTF. The CDR3 nucleotides read TGTGCCAGCAGCCGGGGGAACTACTATGGCTACACCTTC. V and J are TRBV12-3 or TRBV12-4 and TRBJ1-2; tentative D call: TRBD1 (5 bases). V was cut by 6 bases and J by 3 bases, with 11 bases left in between. The CDR3 is made up of 13 amino acids.

This clonotype was observed a handful of times. The chain combines TRBV6-2 or TRBV6-3 with TRBJ2-1, with TRBD2 matching over 8 bases. J lost 2 bases, V lost 8 bases, and 8 bases had no gene match. The length of the CDR3 is 15 residues. The germline V gene encodes CDR1 MNHEY and CDR2 SVGEGT. CDR3 DNA sequence: TGTGCCAGCGTTCTCAGCGGGGGAACCTACAATGAGCAGTTCTTC. Translated, it gives CASVLSGGTYNEQFF.

This clonotype came up a few times. The chain carries TRBV3-1 and TRBJ1-1; tentatively, D is TRBD1 (6 bases). Germline CDR1 and CDR2: LGHDT and YNNKEL (reference sequence). V was cut by 1 base and J by 4 bases, with 16 bases left in between. This CDR3 comprises 16 residues. The CDR3 is CASSQVGGRGGTEAFF. Here the CDR3 DNA reads TGTGCCAGCAGCCAAGTAGGGGGGAGAGGAGGCACTGAAGCTTTCTTT.

In its sample, this clonotype was seen a few times. The chain carries TRBV7-3 and TRBJ2-1; 8 nucleotides match TRBD2. This CDR3 spans 19 amino acids. The germline V gene encodes CDR1 SGHTA and CDR2 FQGTGA. V shed 2 bases and J 5 bases; nucleotides not matched to a gene: 17. CDR3 nucleotides: TGTGCCAGCAGCTTAGGGCGCGGGAGGTGGGTGGGTGGAAACAATGAGCAGTTCTTC. Its protein product is CASSLGRGRWVGGNNEQFF.

This clonotype was found a few times. V gene TRBV7-9 combines with J gene TRBJ1-6; TRBD1 might be the D (5 bases). V lost 4 bases and J 9 bases, leaving 19 bases between the germline ends. CDR3 size: 16 residues. Germline V gene sequence: CDR1 SEHNR, CDR2 FQNEAQ (reference sequence). CDR3 amino acids: CASSSTSGGGGSPLHF. The CDR3 region has the DNA TGTGCCAGCAGCTCGACCTCGGGGGGAGGAGGTTCACCCCTCCACTTT.

The rearrangement links TRBV7-2 to TRBJ2-1; a possible D gene is TRBD2 (5 bases). V was pared by 0 bases and J by 7 bases, with 10 bases between. The CDR3 runs 14 residues. CDR1 SGHTA and CDR2 FQGNSA come from the germline V gene. The CDR3 region has the DNA TGTGCCAGCAGCTTAGCGTCGGGGTTTAATGAGCAGTTCTTC. Its translation: CASSLASGFNEQFF.

This clonotype showed up just a few times. The chain uses TRBV29-1 and TRBJ2-3; D is undetermined. The CDR3 has 13 amino acids. The V end lost 1 base, the J end lost 0 bases, and 5 bases lay between the germline ends. Germline CDR1 SQVTM, CDR2 ANQGSEA. The CDR3 region has the DNA TGCAGCGTTGAAGGGAAGAGCACAGATACGCAGTATTTT. It yields the protein CSVEGKSTDTQYF.

This clonotype has a handful of counts. The V and J genes are TRBV12-5 and TRBJ2-7, with D maybe TRBD1 (5 bases). Trimming pared 3 bases from V and 3 bases from J, leaving 6 bases between. This CDR3 spans 12 amino acids. Germline CDR1 LGHNT, CDR2 FRNRAP. The CDR3, as DNA: TGTGCTAGTGGTTTTGACAGCTACGAGCAGTACTTC. Its translation: CASGFDSYEQYF.

This clonotype was counted ten times or more. The germline gene is not matched at one end of the junction; a read error may be the cause. The chain employs TRBV7-7 and TRBJ2-3; D is possibly TRBD2 (5 bases). The CDR3 consists of 15 residues. Germline V lookup: CDR1 SSHAT, CDR2 FNYEAQ (reference sequence). CDR3: CASSLSGLSTDTQYF. In DNA, the CDR3 is TGTGCTAGCAGCTTGTCGGGATTAAGCACAGATACGCAGTATTTT.

This chain's CDR3 is CATSRDRASGHTGELFF. CDR3 nucleotide sequence: TGTGCCACCAGCAGAGATCGGGCTAGCGGACACACCGGGGAGCTGTTTTTT. The chain links TRBV15 to TRBJ2-2; 7 nucleotides match TRBD2. The CDR3 totals 17 residues. Unmatched junction bases numbered 7, after V lost 0 bases and J lost 3 bases. Germline V gene sequence: CDR1 LNHNV, CDR2 YYDKDF (reference sequence). Full variable domain (rest looked up from reference TRBV15 and TRBJ2-2): DAMVIQNPRYQVTQFGKPVTLSCSQTLNHNVMYWYQQKSSQAPKLLFHYYDKDFNNEADTPDNFQSRRPNTSFCFLDIRSPGLGDTAMYLCATSRDRASGHTGELFFGEGSRLTVL.